Following are 23 T cell receptor beta chains from one sample sequenced in a study of identical twins. MiXCR, run by TCRdb on the 5' RACE reads, gives a single entry per CDR3 protein. Of just over 500,000 distinct CDR3 sequences in the sample, about 20% were seen once. The sample also formed part of further work on T cells expressing NK-cell markers.

Sequences were obtained from CD4+ T cells sorted from blood. These receptors were taken from a woman between 18 and 29 years old in good health.

Notes on this clonotype: A read error may be the cause here, since a much bigger clone is one base away. The chain couples TRBV20-1 to TRBJ2-1; D uncertain. The CDR3 length is 11 residues. Germline V gene sequence: CDR1 DFQATT, CDR2 SNEGSKA (reference sequence). Trimming removed 5 bases from V and 6 bases from J, with 8 bases in between. The CDR3 DNA reads as TGCAGTGCTCGGACCCTCAATGAGCAGTTCTTC. Translating it yields CSARTLNEQFF.

The genes are TRBV5-1 and TRBJ2-4, with D tentatively TRBD1 or TRBD2 (5 bases each). Deletions cut 4 bases from V and 1 base from J, with 15 bases between. The CDR3 length is 16 residues. Germline CDR1 SGHRS, CDR2 YFSETQ. DNA of the CDR3: TGCGCCAGCAGCCTGGCAGGGACCCTGGCCAAAAACATTCAGTACTTC. It translates to CASSLAGTLAKNIQYF.

The rearrangement joins TRBV2 to TRBJ2-3; a possible D gene is TRBD2 (5 bases). CDR1 and CDR2 (germline): SNHLY, FYNNEI. V lost 8 bases, J lost 1 base, and 13 bases lay in between. The CDR3 has 14 residues. The CDR3 sequence: CASRVEGGTDTQYF. Here the CDR3 DNA reads TGTGCCAGCCGGGTCGAGGGAGGCACAGATACGCAGTATTTT.

The chain joins TRBV29-1 to TRBJ2-3; TRBD2 matches 8 bases. V lost 4 bases to trimming and J lost 1 base; unmatched junction nucleotides: 19. CDR1 SQVTM and CDR2 ANQGSEA come from the germline V gene. The CDR3 runs to 19 residues. CDR3 bases: TGCAGCGTTGGGGGCTTGGGAACTAGCGGATGTTGGGGCACAGATACGCAGTATTTT. It translates to CSVGGLGTSGCWGTDTQYF.

Note on this clonotype: A much larger clone lies one base from this, so it may be a read error. V and J are TRBV7-2 and TRBJ2-4; a weak D match, TRBD1 (6 bases). V was pared by 5 bases and J by 1 base, with 6 bases between. CDR3 size: 13 residues. Germline CDR1 is SGHTA and CDR2 is FQGNSA. The CDR3 loop is CASSQGAKNIQYF. DNA of the CDR3: TGTGCCAGCAGCCAGGGGGCCAAAAACATTCAGTACTTC.

The genes are TRBV29-1 and TRBJ2-3; 9 bases are shared with TRBD1. This CDR3 contains 14 residues. The V gene's germline CDR1 is SQVTM and CDR2 ANQGSEA. J gave up 6 bases and V 1 base, and 5 bases lay outside the gene matches. The CDR3 is CSVEVGQGPDTQYF. The CDR3 coding sequence is TGCAGCGTTGAAGTGGGACAGGGCCCCGATACGCAGTATTTT.

Notes on this clonotype: One junction end does not reproduce the germline sequence, and a read error may be involved. The rearrangement uses TRBV5-1 and TRBJ1-5; 8 nucleotides match TRBD1. This CDR3 is 14 amino acids long. CDR1 SGHRS and CDR2 YFSETQ come from the germline V gene. CDR3 protein: CASSLDRGNQPQHF. The CDR3 nucleotides are TGCGCCAGCAGTTTGGACAGGGGCAATCAGCCCCAGCATTTT.

V and J are TRBV6-1 and TRBJ1-4; 7 positions match TRBD1. From germline, CDR1 is MNHNS and CDR2 SASEGT. This CDR3 is built from 14 residues. V shed 4 bases and J 7 bases; nucleotides not matched to a gene: 6. CDR3: CASSAKTGSEKLFF. CDR3 nucleotide sequence: TGTGCCAGCAGTGCAAAGACAGGGTCTGAAAAACTGTTTTTT.

V usage is TRBV5-1 and J usage is TRBJ1-3, with D hard to call. V lost 4 bases to trimming and J lost 2 bases, with 13 bases between them. Germline-derived CDR1 and CDR2 are SGHRS and YFSETQ. There are 15 residues in the CDR3. CDR3 bases: TGCGCCAGCAGCAACTCTATTTCGACTGGAAACACCATATATTTT. This codes for CASSNSISTGNTIYF.

Only a few counts were recorded for this clonotype. V is TRBV15 and J is TRBJ2-7; D may correspond to TRBD1 or TRBD2 (5 bases each). The CDR3 sequence is 12 residues long. Deletions cut 3 bases from V and 2 bases from J, with 5 bases between. CDR1 LNHNV and CDR2 YYDKDF come from the germline V gene (reference sequence). The CDR3: CATSRGPYEQYF. The DNA of the CDR3 is TGTGCCACCAGCAGGGGACCCTACGAGCAGTACTTC.

V and J are TRBV10-2 and TRBJ2-3; D gene uncertain. Germline V lookup: CDR1 WSHSY, CDR2 SAAADI. V dropped 8 bases and J dropped 1 base, with 7 bases sitting between them. The CDR3 extends over 12 amino acids. The CDR3 DNA reads TGCGCCAGCGGCCTCGGCACAGATACGCAGTATTTT. It specifies CASGLGTDTQYF.

This chain links TRBV29-1 with TRBJ1-2, with 9 nucleotides matching TRBD1. This CDR3 region has 13 residues. Per the germline V gene, CDR1 is SQVTM and CDR2 is ANQGSEA. V lost 4 bases and J lost 8; bases outside the gene matches: 8. CDR3 in amino acids: CSVGGTGLWGYTF. The CDR3 bases are TGCAGCGTTGGCGGGACAGGGTTATGGGGCTACACCTTC.

This clonotype was picked up one time. V usage is TRBV20-1 and J usage is TRBJ2-7; D unresolved. CDR3 length equals 15 residues. V was pared by 3 bases and J by 3 bases, with 18 bases between. Germline V CDR1 and CDR2: DFQATT, SNEGSKA (reference sequence). The DNA of the CDR3 is TGCAGTGCTAGTGATGACAAAGGTGGTGACTACGAGCAGTACTTC. It codes for CSASDDKGGDYEQYF.

This clonotype came up many times. The rearrangement joins TRBV6-5 to TRBJ2-7, with no clear D. V dropped 4 bases and J dropped 3 bases, with 7 bases sitting between them. Germline V gives CDR1 MNHEY, CDR2 SVGAGI. This CDR3 is built from 12 residues. The CDR3 region has the DNA TGTGCCAGCAGTTCCCGTCACTACGAGCAGTACTTC. Protein: CASSSRHYEQYF.

DNA of the CDR3: TGTGCCAGCAGCAAAGGTGGAATCAGGGGAATGAGGGAGACCCAGTACTTC. Protein sequence: CASSKGGIRGMRETQYF. The chain links TRBV9 to TRBJ2-5; D may be TRBD1 (6 bases). CDR1 is SGDLS and CDR2 is YYNGEE in the germline V gene. The CDR3 spans 17 residues. V gave up 4 bases and J gave up 5 bases, with 24 bases separating them.

This clonotype has more than one count but fewer than ten. The J gene is TRBJ2-5, the V gene TRBV20-1; D is unclear. V was trimmed by 6 bases and J by 0 bases, leaving 11 bases between them. The CDR3 totals 13 residues. Germline CDR1 DFQATT, CDR2 SNEGSKA (reference sequence). The chain's CDR3 is CSASPAYQETQYF. The CDR3 DNA follows: TGCAGTGCGTCGCCGGCCTACCAAGAGACCCAGTACTTC.

This clonotype has a handful of counts. V and J are TRBV5-1 and TRBJ2-5, with 9 nucleotides matching TRBD2. This CDR3 comprises 16 residues. CDR1 and CDR2 from the germline V gene are SGHRS and YFSETQ. The junction had 7 bases not matched to a gene; V was cut back by 0 bases and J by 4 bases. CDR3 residues: CASSLGSLAGPETQYF. CDR3 bases: TGCGCCAGCAGCTTGGGGTCTCTAGCGGGGCCAGAGACCCAGTACTTC.

There are many counts of this clonotype. The chain couples TRBV12-3 or TRBV12-4 to TRBJ1-6; D is ambiguous. Trimming shortened V by 2 bases and J by 9 bases, and 11 bases separated the two germline ends. The CDR3 spans 14 residues. In nucleotides, the CDR3 is TGTGCCAGCAGTTTAATCGGTTCCGGTTCACCCCTCCACTTT. This translates into CASSLIGSGSPLHF.

This chain connects TRBV24-1 to TRBJ2-7, with a weak D call TRBD2 (6 bases). V shed 1 base and J shed 5 bases, with 11 bases lying between them. Germline-derived CDR1 and CDR2 are KGHDR and SFDVKD. The CDR3 contains 14 residues. Here the CDR3 reads CATSDFRRADEQYF. The CDR3 bases are TGTGCCACCAGTGATTTTCGGAGGGCGGACGAGCAGTACTTC.

The chain has TRBV20-1 and TRBJ2-5, with 7 bases lining up with TRBD1. With 1 base clipped from V and 1 base from J, the junction kept 3 bases outside the gene matches. The length of the CDR3 is 14 residues. The germline gives CDR1 DFQATT, CDR2 SNEGSKA (reference sequence). The CDR3 bases are TGCAGTGCTAGAGTGGCAGGGGGCCAAGAGACCCAGTACTTC. It specifies CSARVAGGQETQYF.

This clonotype has a handful of counts. V and J are TRBV6-5 and TRBJ2-3; tentatively, D is TRBD1 or TRBD2 (5 bases each). Trimming removed 0 bases from V and 6 bases from J, with 10 bases in between. Per the germline V gene, CDR1 is MNHEY and CDR2 is SVGAGI. This CDR3 is 14 amino acids long. The CDR3 here is CASSYSTGPDTQYF. The CDR3 nucleotides read TGTGCCAGCAGTTACTCGACGGGGCCGGATACGCAGTATTTT.

As DNA, the CDR3 is TGTGCCAGCATGCGTCCCGGGACCCAGTACTTC. The encoded protein is CASMRPGTQYF. J is TRBJ2-5 and V is TRBV21-1; the listed D gene, TRBD1, was not tested against the DNA. TRBV21-1 is a pseudogene locus. The CDR3 consists of 11 residues.

This rearrangement joins TRBV28 to TRBJ2-5, with 11 bases matching TRBD1. V trimming: 2 bases; J trimming: 4 bases; junction bases outside the gene matches: 3. CDR1 is MDHEN and CDR2 is SYDVKM in the germline V gene. The CDR3 runs 15 residues. The CDR3 sequence: CASSLGGQGAETQYF. The DNA for the CDR3 is TGTGCCAGCAGTTTAGGCGGACAGGGGGCAGAGACCCAGTACTTC. Full variable domain (missing parts from reference TRBV28 and TRBJ2-5): DVKVTQSSRYLVKRTGEKVFLECVQDMDHENMFWYRQDPGLGLRLIYFSYDVKMKEKGDIPEGYSVSREKKERFSLILESASTNQTSMYLCASSLGGQGAETQYFGPGTRLLVL.